This T cell receptor beta chain was documented in a study of beta chain features in type 1 diabetes. About the research overall: Across all samples, around 98 million sorted cells were examined. Overall study findings and caveats: Possible PCR preference for shorter templates applied equally to patients and controls.

This clone was seen at least ten times. The antigen is unknown. Cells sorted by CD45RO/CCR7/CD25/CD127/CD95/CD27 comprised CD4+ naive, central memory, regulatory and stem cell-like memory cells. Sequenced material consisted of expressed TCRB transcripts (all of the isolated RNA was reverse transcribed). About 3.6 million reads on average were seen across naive, central memory and regulatory T cell samples. The protocol was immunoSEQ multiplex PCR, while the TCRdb copy is restricted to in-frame clones and leaves out a portion. The sample has 300,000 to 400,000 clones, more than 9.5% seen once; the top ten hold around 0.015%. V shed 1 base, J shed 4 bases, and the junction held 3 bases outside the gene matches. There are 14 residues in the CDR3. Germline-derived CDR1 and CDR2 are LGHNA and YSLEER.

This clonotype originated in a woman in her thirties in good health. The rearrangement joins TRBV4-3 to TRBJ1-2; 7 nucleotides agree with TRBD1. Sequencing used naive CD4+ T cells from blood. This chain's CDR3 is CASSQVWDSYGYTF. The CDR3 nucleotides read TGCGCCAGCAGCCAAGTCTGGGACAGCTATGGCTACACCTTC.